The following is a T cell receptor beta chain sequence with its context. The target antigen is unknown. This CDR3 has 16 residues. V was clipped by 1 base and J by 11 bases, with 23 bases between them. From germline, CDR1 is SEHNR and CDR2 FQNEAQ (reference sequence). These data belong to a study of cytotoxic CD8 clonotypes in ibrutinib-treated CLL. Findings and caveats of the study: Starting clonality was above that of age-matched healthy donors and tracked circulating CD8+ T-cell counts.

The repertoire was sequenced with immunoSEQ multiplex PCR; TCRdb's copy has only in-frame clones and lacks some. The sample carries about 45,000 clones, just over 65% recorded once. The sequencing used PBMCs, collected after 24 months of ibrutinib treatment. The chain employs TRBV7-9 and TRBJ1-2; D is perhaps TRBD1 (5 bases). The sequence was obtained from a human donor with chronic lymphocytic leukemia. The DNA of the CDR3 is TGTGCCAGCAGCTTAGACCATCAGGGACCCCGTGCGGTTTACACCTTC. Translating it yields CASSLDHQGPRAVYTF.